These 22 T cell receptor beta chains originate from one sample sequenced in a study of shared clonotypes between healthy human individuals. The protocol was immunoSEQ multiplex PCR, while the TCRdb copy is restricted to in-frame clones and leaves out a portion. In the table there are some 500,000 clones, more than 95% of which are singletons. The material sequenced was naive CD4+ T cells sorted from blood. Subset indicated: CD45RA+ positively selected. These receptors all come from a young woman in good health.

The V call is TRBV9, the J call TRBJ2-7; D could derive from TRBD1 or TRBD2 (5 bases each). The germline V and J ends were trimmed by 10 bases and 3 bases, with 23 bases remaining between them. Germline assignment: CDR1 SGDLS and CDR2 YYNGEE. CDR3 length: 15 amino acids. The CDR3 here is CAGASLGAIIYEQYF. CDR3 in DNA: TGTGCCGGGGCCTCGTTGGGAGCGATCATCTACGAGCAGTACTTC. The full variable domain, in which reference TRBV9 and TRBJ2-7 provide the parts outside the CDR3, is DSGVTQTPKHLITATGQRVTLRCSPRSGDLSVYWYQQSLDQGLQFLIQYYNGEERAKGNILERFSAQQFPDLHSELNLSSLELGDSALYFCAGASLGAIIYEQYFGPGTRLTVT.

The table lists this clone with a count of one. The chain joins TRBV9 to TRBJ2-7; 10 nucleotides line up with TRBD1. The V gene end was trimmed by 3 bases and the J gene end by 3 bases; junction bases not matched to a gene: 3. The CDR3 contains 14 residues. Germline-derived CDR1 and CDR2 are SGDLS and YYNGEE. Here the CDR3 DNA reads TGTGCCAGCAGCGCGGGACAGGGGAACTACGAGCAGTACTTC. This translates into CASSAGQGNYEQYF.

This chain joins TRBV4-2 and TRBJ2-5; no clear D gene. Judging by the DNA end, TRBJ2-7 fits better; the J call may be wrong. CDR1 LGHNA and CDR2 YNFKEQ come from the germline V gene. This CDR3 has 14 residues. The CDR3 region has the DNA TGTGCCAGCAGCTCCGACGGCGGTTCCTACGAGCAGTACTTC. It specifies CASSSDGGSYEQYF.

The chain employs TRBV6-4 and TRBJ2-5, with D possibly TRBD1 on 6 matching bases. Near its end, the DNA agrees better with TRBJ2-7, so the J call may be wrong. The CDR3 length is 14 residues. Germline CDR1 and CDR2: MRHNA and SNTAGT. The CDR3 is CASSRDISSYEQYF. For the CDR3, the DNA is TGTGCCAGCAGCCGGGACATCAGCTCCTACGAGCAGTACTTC.

This sequence joins TRBV4-2 and TRBJ2-7; 12 bases fit TRBD2. CDR1 and CDR2 (germline): LGHNA, YNFKEQ. The junction had 10 bases not matched to a gene; V was cut back by 3 bases and J by 7 bases. This CDR3 is built from 16 residues. The CDR3 sequence is CASSHTTSGRTGEQYF. The CDR3 coding sequence is TGTGCCAGCAGCCACACTACTAGCGGGAGGACTGGAGAGCAGTACTTC.

The chain joins TRBV6-7 to TRBJ1-1; D gene ambiguous. TRBV6-7 is an ORF for which the function is uncertain. V was shortened by 0 bases and J by 0 bases, with 14 bases between the two germline ends. CDR3 length equals 17 residues. The CDR3 reads CASSYSIVGALNTEAFF. CDR3 nucleotide sequence: TGTGCCAGCAGTTACTCGATCGTTGGAGCTCTGAACACTGAAGCTTTCTTT.

The gene calls are TRBV6-5 and TRBJ2-1, with TRBD2 identical over 12 bases. Trimming at V came to 7 bases and at J to 8 bases, leaving 9 bases not matched to a gene. Germline V gene data show CDR1 as MNHEY and CDR2 as SVGAGI. This CDR3 comprises 15 residues. The CDR3 sequence is CASTLTSGRSHEQFF. The CDR3 nucleotides are TGTGCCAGCACGCTGACTAGCGGGAGATCCCATGAGCAGTTCTTC.

The rearrangement joins TRBV6-4 to TRBJ2-2; 13 positions match TRBD2. The length of the CDR3 is 15 residues. Germline V gene sequence: CDR1 MRHNA, CDR2 SNTAGT. Trimming removed 10 bases from V and 5 bases from J; junction bases left unmatched: 7. The CDR3 protein is CATRSGLAGTGELFF. The CDR3 region has the DNA TGTGCCACCAGATCGGGACTAGCGGGAACCGGGGAGCTGTTTTTT.

The rearrangement uses TRBV29-1 and TRBJ2-2; no definite D call. V lost 7 bases and J 6 bases, leaving 12 bases between the germline ends. This CDR3 region has 12 residues. Germline CDR1 is SQVTM and CDR2 is ANQGSEA. CDR3 protein: CSAGDISGELFF. CDR3 DNA sequence: TGCAGCGCCGGAGACATTTCCGGGGAGCTGTTTTTT.

V is TRBV5-1 and J is TRBJ2-5, with TRBD2 matching over 10 bases. The V and J ends lost 0 bases and 11 bases, in that order; junction bases with no gene match: 16. The CDR3 is 17 residues long. Germline assignment: CDR1 SGHRS and CDR2 YFSETQ. The CDR3 coding sequence is TGCGCCAGCAGCTTGGTAGCGGGAGGCCACCTAACACAGGAGCAGTACTTC. Encoded protein: CASSLVAGGHLTQEQYF.

The chain has TRBV7-2 and TRBJ1-5; TRBD1 aligns across 7 bases. The J segment lost 4 bases and the V segment lost 5 bases, leaving 2 bases of the junction unmatched. This CDR3 contains 13 residues. Germline V lookup: CDR1 SGHTA, CDR2 FQGNSA. CDR3 in amino acids: CASSPGQNQPQHF. In DNA, the CDR3 is TGTGCCAGCAGCCCGGGACAGAATCAGCCCCAGCATTTT.

This chain connects TRBV2 to TRBJ1-1, with D hard to call. This CDR3 region has 11 residues. Trimming left V 4 bases short and J 7 bases short, with 7 bases between. The germline CDR1 and CDR2 sequences are SNHLY and FYNNEI. CDR3 sequence: CASSASVEAFF. The CDR3 region has the DNA TGTGCCAGCAGTGCCTCCGTTGAAGCTTTCTTT.

The chain combines TRBV7-7 with TRBJ2-2; 14 bases agree with TRBD2. Germline V lookup: CDR1 SSHAT, CDR2 FNYEAQ (reference sequence). With V trimmed by 5 bases and J by 6 bases, 17 bases remained unmatched. The CDR3 runs to 20 residues. The CDR3 spells CASSRNLPGLAGGRAGELFF. DNA of the CDR3: TGTGCCAGCAGCAGAAACCTACCCGGACTAGCGGGAGGTAGAGCCGGGGAGCTGTTTTTT.

V gene TRBV10-3 combines with J gene TRBJ2-3; 8 positions match TRBD2. The germline gives CDR1 ENHRY, CDR2 SYGVKD. The CDR3 loop spans 15 amino acids. J lost 2 bases, V lost 11 bases, and 12 bases had no gene match. CDR3 in amino acids: CAVSLAVVPTDTQYF. CDR3 nucleotides: TGTGCCGTCTCACTAGCGGTTGTACCCACAGATACGCAGTATTTT.

The chain is built from TRBV28 and TRBJ2-7; 8 nucleotides agree with TRBD1. J lost 2 bases, V lost 5 bases, and 8 bases had no gene match. Germline values: CDR1 MDHEN, CDR2 SYDVKM. The CDR3 totals 15 residues. The CDR3 spells CASSHQGAEAYEQYF. CDR3 nucleotide sequence: TGTGCCAGCAGTCATCAGGGGGCGGAGGCCTACGAGCAGTACTTC.

The chain is built from TRBV28 and TRBJ2-3, with 12 bases fitting TRBD1. This CDR3 comprises 16 residues. Looked up from germline, CDR1 is MDHEN and CDR2 is SYDVKM. The ends lost 5 bases at V and 3 bases at J; junction bases unmatched: 6. In nucleotides, the CDR3 is TGTGCCAGCAGTCCCCCGGGACAGGGGGCTACAGATACGCAGTATTTT. Amino acids: CASSPPGQGATDTQYF.

The rearrangement links TRBV5-6 to TRBJ2-2; TRBD1 or TRBD2 may be the D gene (5 bases each). Trimming stripped 3 bases from V and 2 bases from J, with 14 bases between. The CDR3 has 16 residues. CDR1 SGHDT and CDR2 YYEEEE come from the germline V gene. CDR3 DNA: TGTGCCAGCAGCTACACCGGGACGGCTAACACCGGGGAGCTGTTTTTT. This translates into CASSYTGTANTGELFF.

The chain uses TRBV5-4 and TRBJ2-3; 9 nucleotides align to TRBD1. The J segment lost 2 bases and the V segment lost 3 bases, leaving 7 bases of the junction unmatched. Germline values: CDR1 SGHNT, CDR2 YYREEE (reference sequence). CDR3 length equals 16 residues. The CDR3 region is CASSYRTGAFTDTQYF. In nucleotides, the CDR3 is TGTGCCAGCAGCTACCGGACAGGGGCCTTCACAGATACGCAGTATTTT.

The chain's CDR3 is CASSWRQGAQYF. Here the CDR3 DNA reads TGTGCCAGTAGCTGGAGACAGGGGGCCCAGTACTTC. This chain uses TRBV19 with TRBJ2-5; 9 bases are a match to TRBD1. This CDR3 contains 12 residues. Germline values: CDR1 LNHDA, CDR2 SQIVND (reference sequence). Losses at the gene ends were 6 bases for V and 9 bases for J; bases not matched to a gene: 5. The whole variable domain, remainder taken from reference TRBV19 and TRBJ2-5, is DGGITQSPKYLFRKEGQNVTLSCEQNLNHDAMYWYRQDPGQGLRLIYYSQIVNDFQKGDIAEGYSVSREKKESFPLTVTSAQKNPTAFYLCASSWRQGAQYFGPGTRLLVL.

This clone was counted a single time. The chain recombines TRBV11-2 with TRBJ1-2, with no clear D. V lost 1 base and J lost 0, with 9 bases in between. CDR3 size: 15 residues. The V gene's germline CDR1 is SGHAT and CDR2 FQNNGV. CDR3: CASSLVTVPNYGYTF. CDR3 bases: TGTGCCAGCAGCTTAGTGACGGTGCCTAACTATGGCTACACCTTC.

The chain recombines TRBV28 with TRBJ2-3; 10 bases are shared with TRBD2. CDR3 length: 18 residues. Looked up from germline, CDR1 is MDHEN and CDR2 is SYDVKM. V lost 3 bases and J lost 7; bases outside the gene matches: 16. CDR3 sequence: CASSFTGPWASGSHTQYF. For the CDR3, the DNA is TGTGCCAGCAGTTTTACAGGGCCCTGGGCTAGCGGGAGTCATACGCAGTATTTT.

This sequence joins TRBV5-4 and TRBJ2-7; 15 nucleotides match TRBD2. J lost 7 bases, V lost 4 bases, and 12 bases had no gene match. CDR3 size: 17 residues. CDR1 SGHNT and CDR2 YYREEE come from the germline V gene (reference sequence). The CDR3 DNA follows: TGTGCCAGCAGCCTTGGGACTAGCGGGAGGCTAGGGATTGAGCAGTACTTC. Translated, it gives CASSLGTSGRLGIEQYF.